These 20 T cell receptor beta chains share one sample of origin, sequenced in a study of patients and donors after allogeneic stem cell transplantation. TCRdb analysed the RT-PCR reads with MiXCR anew, one entry per CDR3 protein. The sample has 400,000 to 500,000 distinct CDR3 sequences; around 15% are singletons. The specimen sequenced was blood, either unsorted or a sorted T cell fraction (not recorded which). All receptors derive from a human donor who was either an allogeneic HSCT recipient or a stem cell or donor lymphocyte infusion donor (not recorded which). It is not recorded whose cells these are; they may come from a transplant donor.

This clonotype turned up a few times. V and J are TRBV20-1 and TRBJ2-6; TRBD1 might be the D (6 bases). V gave up 5 bases and J gave up 0 bases, with 11 bases separating them. Germline values: CDR1 DFQATT, CDR2 SNEGSKA (reference sequence). This CDR3 comprises 15 residues. The CDR3 here is CSAQPGDSGANVLTF. The CDR3 DNA reads as TGCAGTGCTCAACCAGGGGACTCTGGGGCCAACGTCCTGACTTTC.

The rearrangement joins TRBV20-1 to TRBJ2-7; D gene unclear. The CDR3 spans 14 residues. Germline lookup yields CDR1 DFQATT and CDR2 SNEGSKA (reference sequence). V shed 1 base and J shed 5 bases, with 15 bases lying between them. The CDR3 here is CSARGLGSGHEQYF. CDR3 nucleotides: TGCAGTGCTAGAGGTCTAGGGTCTGGCCACGAGCAGTACTTC.

This clonotype was found a few times. This rearrangement joins TRBV6-1 to TRBJ2-3; the match to TRBD2 covers 8 bases. Germline-derived CDR1 and CDR2 are MNHNS and SASEGT. CDR3 length: 13 residues. After removal of 7 bases from V and 7 bases from J, the junction contained 7 bases not matched to a gene. The chain's CDR3 is CASTSGGTNTQYF. Here the CDR3 DNA reads TGTGCCAGCACCTCGGGGGGGACGAATACGCAGTATTTT.

The chain has TRBV5-1 and TRBJ2-1; 8 nucleotides match TRBD1. Germline lookup yields CDR1 SGHRS and CDR2 YFSETQ. The CDR3 is made up of 13 amino acids. The V and J ends lost 5 bases and 9 bases, in that order; junction bases with no gene match: 7. CDR3 bases: TGCGCCAGCAGGACAGGGGTGGTGGGTGAGCAGTTCTTC. It encodes CASRTGVVGEQFF.

This clonotype was counted only a few times. This sequence joins TRBV7-9 and TRBJ2-7, with unresolved D. Trimming removed 1 base at V and 6 bases at J, with 7 bases between. Germline lookup yields CDR1 SEHNR and CDR2 FQNEAQ (reference sequence). This CDR3 region has 12 residues. In nucleotides, the CDR3 is TGTGCCAGCAGCTTAGGGCATAGCGAGCAGTACTTC. As protein: CASSLGHSEQYF.

This clonotype has at least ten counts. The chain couples TRBV11-1 to TRBJ2-1; D unclear. The CDR3 has 13 amino acids. Germline CDR1 and CDR2: SGHAT and FQDESV (reference sequence). Trimming pared 2 bases from V and 8 bases from J, leaving 10 bases between. CDR3 in DNA: TGTGCCAGCAGCTTAATTTCAGGCGATGAGCAGTTCTTC. Translating gives CASSLISGDEQFF.

In its sample, this clonotype was seen a few times. The V call is TRBV7-9, the J call TRBJ1-2, with TRBD1 matching 9 bases. The germline V gene encodes CDR1 SEHNR and CDR2 FQNEAQ (reference sequence). The CDR3 has 15 residues. V shed 3 bases, J shed 5 bases, and the junction held 7 bases outside the gene matches. As DNA, the CDR3 is TGTGCCAGCAGCTTCTTACAGGGGGCGAGGTATGGCTACACCTTC. This translates into CASSFLQGARYGYTF.

The chain uses TRBV11-2 and TRBJ2-1, with a weak D call TRBD1 (5 bases). This CDR3 contains 15 residues. Germline assignment: CDR1 SGHAT and CDR2 FQNNGV. The V and J ends lost 2 bases and 10 bases respectively, with 18 bases between them. This CDR3 is CASSLLGRVKGEQFF. CDR3 bases: TGTGCCAGCAGCTTACTAGGCCGGGTCAAGGGGGAGCAGTTCTTC.

This clonotype was observed many times. This chain joins TRBV29-1 and TRBJ2-2; D is unresolved. V lost 7 bases, J lost 2 bases, and 14 bases lay in between. The germline V gene encodes CDR1 SQVTM and CDR2 ANQGSEA. The CDR3 contains 14 residues. As DNA, the CDR3 is TGCAGCGCCGAAGTCTCCTTAAACACCGGGGAGCTGTTTTTT. As protein: CSAEVSLNTGELFF.

The genes are TRBV7-3 and TRBJ2-5; D is perhaps TRBD1 (6 bases). This CDR3 is built from 14 residues. Between the trimmed V and J ends, which lost 5 bases and 4 bases, there was a span of 14 bases. Germline V gives CDR1 SGHTA, CDR2 FQGTGA. For the CDR3, the DNA is TGTGCCAGCAGCCTGACAGGAAAACGAGAGACCCAGTACTTC. Amino acids: CASSLTGKRETQYF.

This clonotype was detected only a few times. V is TRBV12-3 or TRBV12-4 and J is TRBJ2-3; 9 nucleotides match TRBD2. J gave up 2 bases and V 6 bases, and 6 bases lay outside the gene matches. This CDR3 region has 15 residues. The chain's CDR3 is CASRRLAVDTDTQYF. For the CDR3, the DNA is TGTGCCAGCAGACGACTAGCGGTAGACACAGATACGCAGTATTTT.

This clonotype has ten or more counts. The V gene is TRBV4-1, the J gene TRBJ1-3; D unclear. From germline, CDR1 is MGHRA and CDR2 YSYEKL. CDR3 length equals 15 residues. Trimming stripped 0 bases from V and 0 bases from J, with 6 bases between. This CDR3 reads CASSQDDPSGNTIYF. For the CDR3, the DNA is TGCGCCAGCAGCCAAGATGACCCCTCTGGAAACACCATATATTTT.

This clonotype was recorded many times. This chain joins TRBV4-3 and TRBJ1-1, with 9 positions matching TRBD1. The CDR3 runs to 17 residues. In germline, CDR1 is LGHNA, CDR2 YSLEER. V shed 8 bases, J shed 5 bases, and the junction held 18 bases outside the gene matches. The CDR3 spells CASGILRWDRDRTEAFF. The CDR3 bases are TGCGCCAGCGGCATCCTACGGTGGGACAGGGATCGGACTGAAGCTTTCTTT.

The chain uses TRBV5-1 and TRBJ1-2, with D maybe TRBD1 (5 bases). The length of the CDR3 is 13 residues. The V gene lost 6 bases and the J gene lost 8 bases, with 17 bases spanning the gap. Germline CDR1 reads SGHRS; CDR2 reads YFSETQ. The CDR3 coding sequence is TGCGCCAGCAATTCCGGGACGCCGGGGGGCTACACCTTC. It codes for CASNSGTPGGYTF.

V and J are TRBV20-1 and TRBJ2-7; 9 nucleotides align to TRBD2. Per germline, CDR1 DFQATT and CDR2 SNEGSKA (reference sequence). This CDR3 has 17 residues. V lost 0 bases to trimming and J lost 4 bases; unmatched junction nucleotides: 13. The CDR3 loop is CSARDERRRLAVYEQYF. For the CDR3, the DNA is TGCAGTGCTAGAGATGAGAGGAGGAGACTAGCGGTTTACGAGCAGTACTTC.

This clonotype was counted only a few times. The rearrangement joins TRBV5-1 to TRBJ2-5; a possible D gene is TRBD1 (5 bases). Per the germline V gene, CDR1 is SGHRS and CDR2 is YFSETQ. The CDR3 extends over 14 amino acids. Trimming pared 5 bases from V and 1 base from J, leaving 12 bases between. The CDR3 DNA reads as TGCGCCAGCAGTACGCGACAGCTCCAAGAGACCCAGTACTTC. It is translated as CASSTRQLQETQYF.

The V and J genes are TRBV7-8 and TRBJ2-2, with TRBD2 matching 12 bases. The V segment lost 1 base and the J segment 3 bases; nucleotides outside the gene matches: 6. The germline V gene has CDR1 SGHVS and CDR2 FQNEAQ. CDR3 length equals 18 residues. CDR3 region: CASSLDGLAGGHTGELFF. CDR3 coding DNA: TGTGCCAGCAGCTTAGATGGGCTAGCGGGAGGGCACACCGGGGAGCTGTTTTTT.

This sequence joins TRBV24-1 and TRBJ2-2; 8 bases align to TRBD1. Germline V gene sequence: CDR1 KGHDR, CDR2 SFDVKD. CDR3 size: 15 residues. The J segment lost 7 bases and the V segment lost 4 bases, leaving 7 bases of the junction unmatched. The CDR3 DNA sequence: TGTGCCACCAGTGACCACAGACAGGGGTTCGGGGAGCTGTTTTTT. It translates to CATSDHRQGFGELFF.

In its sample, this clonotype was seen a few times. V and J are TRBV5-1 and TRBJ2-2; a weak D match, TRBD1 (6 bases). The ends were cut back, 3 bases at V and 2 bases at J, with 11 bases in the middle. This CDR3 comprises 15 residues. Germline lookup yields CDR1 SGHRS and CDR2 YFSETQ. CDR3 in DNA: TGCGCCAGCAGCTCCTCACAGGGAAACACCGGGGAGCTGTTTTTT. It encodes CASSSSQGNTGELFF.

This clonotype was observed a few times. This chain links TRBV6-1 with TRBJ1-1; 10 bases are shared with TRBD1. CDR1 and CDR2 from the germline V gene are MNHNS and SASEGT. The CDR3 covers 14 residues. V shed 3 bases and J 4 bases; nucleotides not matched to a gene: 2. CDR3 loop: CASSEGQGFTEAFF. The CDR3 region has the DNA TGTGCCAGCAGTGAGGGACAGGGGTTCACTGAAGCTTTCTTT.